This paragraph covers one TCR beta chain sequence. These data are taken from a study of glioma-infiltrating T cells after dendritic cell vaccination. Turning to the study itself: Monocyte-derived dendritic cells, cultured approximately 7 days with IL-4 and GM-CSF, were pulsed with autologous tumor lysate.

Amplification used 60 V beta primers and 13 J beta primers. Profiled with immunoSEQ multiplex PCR; TCRdb holds only in-frame clones, not every one. The sample has under 100,000 clones; around three quarters are singletons. The germline V and J ends were trimmed by 5 bases and 3 bases, with 17 bases remaining between them. CDR1 and CDR2 from the germline V gene are MNHNY and SVGAGI (reference sequence). The CDR3 extends over 15 amino acids. The J gene is TRBJ2-7, the V gene TRBV6-6, with D possibly being TRBD2 (6 bases). This clonotype was sampled from a human donor with glioblastoma. The source was blood, collected before dendritic cell vaccination. The CDR3 DNA reads as TGTGCCAGCAGTCCCCGGGGGACTGGTATCTACGAGCAGTACTTC. Translating it yields CASSPRGTGIYEQYF.